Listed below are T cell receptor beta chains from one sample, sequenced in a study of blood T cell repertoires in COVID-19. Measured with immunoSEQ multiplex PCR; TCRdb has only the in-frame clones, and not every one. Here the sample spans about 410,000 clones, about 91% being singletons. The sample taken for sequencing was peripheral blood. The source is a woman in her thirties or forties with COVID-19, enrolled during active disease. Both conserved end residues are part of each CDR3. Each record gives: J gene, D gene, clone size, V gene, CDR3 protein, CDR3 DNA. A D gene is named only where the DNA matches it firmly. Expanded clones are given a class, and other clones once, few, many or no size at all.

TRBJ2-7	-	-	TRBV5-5	CASSLVATLSSYEQYF	TGTGCCAGCAGCTTGGTAGCGACTCTTAGCTCCTACGAGCAGTACTTC
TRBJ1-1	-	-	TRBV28	CASSFSGLAEAFF	TGTGCCAGCAGTTTCTCGGGGTTGGCTGAAGCTTTCTTT
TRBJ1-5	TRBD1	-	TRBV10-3	CAIRKGGGSNQPQHF	TGTGCCATCAGGAAAGGGGGCGGAAGCAATCAGCCCCAGCATTTT
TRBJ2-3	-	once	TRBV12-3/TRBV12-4	CASRAGGTQYF	TGTGCCAGCAGGGCGGGCGGTACGCAGTATTTT
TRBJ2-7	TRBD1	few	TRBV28	CASSSTGGPGPYEQYF	TGTGCCAGCAGCTCCACAGGGGGCCCTGGCCCCTACGAGCAGTACTTC
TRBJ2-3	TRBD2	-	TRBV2	CASSGGSGNPTDTQYF	TGTGCCAGCAGTGGTGGGAGCGGGAACCCCACAGATACGCAGTATTTT
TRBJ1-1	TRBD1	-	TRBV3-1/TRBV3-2	CASSRGTVMNTEAFF	TGTGCCAGCAGCCGGGGGACAGTCATGAACACTGAAGCTTTCTTT
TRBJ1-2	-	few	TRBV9	CASSVGRGGYTF	TGTGCCAGCAGCGTAGGTAGGGGGGGCTACACCTTC
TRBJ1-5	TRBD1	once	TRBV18	CASSPQTQGDQPQHF	TGTGCCAGCTCACCACAAACTCAGGGGGATCAGCCCCAGCATTTT
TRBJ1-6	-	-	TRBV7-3	CASSLSIRSPLHF	TGTGCCAGCAGCTTAAGTATCCGTTCACCCCTCCACTTT
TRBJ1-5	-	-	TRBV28	CASSSTQPQHF	TGTGCCAGCAGTTCGACACAGCCCCAGCATTTT
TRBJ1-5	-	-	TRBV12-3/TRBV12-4	CASSFRRRPQHF	TGTGCCAGCAGTTTTCGGAGGCGGCCCCAGCATTTT
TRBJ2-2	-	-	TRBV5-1	CASSVVTGITGELFF	TGCGCCAGCAGCGTCGTAACAGGGATCACCGGGGAGCTGTTTTTT
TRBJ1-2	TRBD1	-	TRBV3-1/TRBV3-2	CASSHLPNRGKIFSYTF	TGTGCCAGCAGCCACCTCCCAAACAGGGGAAAGATATTTAGCTACACCTTC
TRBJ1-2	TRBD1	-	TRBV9	CASSVLQGESGYTF	TGTGCCAGCAGCGTTTTACAGGGGGAATCAGGCTACACCTTC
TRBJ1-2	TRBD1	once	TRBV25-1	CASTGQGGGYTF	TGTGCCAGCACCGGACAGGGAGGCGGCTACACCTTC
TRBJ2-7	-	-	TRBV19	CASSSPLAGTSYEQYF	TGTGCCAGTAGTTCCCCTTTGGCGGGGACCTCCTACGAGCAGTACTTC
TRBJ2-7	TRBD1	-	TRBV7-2	CASSPWDRGGYEQYF	TGTGCCAGCAGCCCCTGGGACAGGGGCGGTTACGAGCAGTACTTC
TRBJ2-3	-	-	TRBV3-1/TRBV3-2	CASSPRRGGGDTQYF	TGTGCCAGCAGCCCTCGGCGGGGTGGTGGAGATACGCAGTATTTT
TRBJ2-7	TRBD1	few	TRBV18	CASSPVRGNYEQYF	TGTGCCAGCTCACCCGTCAGGGGGAACTACGAGCAGTACTTC
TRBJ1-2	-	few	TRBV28	CASSSLTIGYGYTF	TGTGCCAGCAGCTCACTGACAATTGGCTATGGCTACACCTTC
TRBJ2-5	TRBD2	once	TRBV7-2	CASSSRVGVAGGLETQYF	TGTGCCAGCAGCTCCCGAGTAGGGGTAGCGGGGGGGCTGGAGACCCAGTACTTC
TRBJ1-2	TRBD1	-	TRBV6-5	CASSIRGDGTYGYTF	TGTGCCAGCAGCATCAGGGGGGATGGGACCTATGGCTACACCTTC
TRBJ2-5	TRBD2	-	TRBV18	CASSPTFSGGGQETQYF	TGTGCCAGCTCACCCACTTTCAGCGGGGGGGGTCAAGAGACCCAGTACTTC
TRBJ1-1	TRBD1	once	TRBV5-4	CASSRDRGLNTEAFF	TGTGCCAGCAGTCGGGACAGGGGTCTGAACACTGAAGCTTTCTTT
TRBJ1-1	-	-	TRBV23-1	CASSQSQVIRNTEAFF	TGCGCCAGCAGTCAATCACAGGTCATACGGAACACTGAAGCTTTCTTT
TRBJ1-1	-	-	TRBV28	CASTSGVWTEAFF	TGTGCCAGCACCTCAGGGGTGTGGACTGAAGCTTTCTTT